A single sample is the source of the 20 T cell receptor beta chains below, sequenced in a study of naive and memory T cell subsets. Both TRBC1 and TRBC2 were covered by a beta constant-region primer of two equimolar oligonucleotides. TCRdb itself ran the UMI-ligation and nested PCR reads through MiXCR, one entry per CDR3 protein. The sample contains tens of thousands of distinct CDR3 sequences, about 10% of which appear only once. Sequencing used effector memory CD4+ T cells from blood. As for subset: effector memory, CD45RA- CD27-. Source of these receptors: a human donor in good health.

This clonotype was detected ten times or more. The CDR3 reads CASRPGLAERAYNEQFF. DNA for the CDR3: TGTGCCAGCAGACCGGGACTAGCGGAGAGAGCCTACAATGAGCAGTTCTTC. The chain recombines TRBV6-6 with TRBJ2-1; 11 positions match TRBD2. The CDR3 length is 17 residues. Per germline, CDR1 MNHNY and CDR2 SVGAGI (reference sequence). V shed 6 bases, J shed 2 bases, and the junction held 9 bases outside the gene matches.

The chain employs TRBV7-2 and TRBJ2-4; 7 nucleotides match TRBD2. V was clipped by 3 bases and J by 0 bases; unmatched bases: 8. Looked up from germline, CDR1 is SGHTA and CDR2 is FQGNSA. CDR3 length equals 17 residues. Written as DNA, the CDR3 is TGTGCCAGCAGCTTGGGGGGAGGGATCCTAGCCAAAAACATTCAGTACTTC. This translates into CASSLGGGILAKNIQYF.

V is TRBV12-5 and J is TRBJ2-7, with TRBD2 matching 14 bases. Germline V lookup: CDR1 LGHNT, CDR2 FRNRAP. V was clipped by 2 bases and J by 3 bases; unmatched bases: 6. This CDR3 has 17 amino acids. The CDR3 sequence is CASGLRSGTSGSYEQYF. The CDR3 DNA sequence: TGTGCTAGTGGTTTGAGATCCGGGACTAGCGGGAGCTACGAGCAGTACTTC.

Details on this clonotype: At one end, the junction sequence differs from germline, possibly due to a read error. The chain recombines TRBV3-1 with TRBJ1-6; D unclear. Looked up from germline, CDR1 is LGHDT and CDR2 is YNNKEL (reference sequence). CDR3 length: 15 amino acids. CDR3 in amino acids: CANSQDGGLGSPLHF. The CDR3 DNA follows: TGTGCCAACAGCCAAGATGGAGGACTTGGGTCACCCCTCCACTTT.

Remarks on this clonotype: A much larger clone differs by one base, so this may be a read error. V gene TRBV7-2 combines with J gene TRBJ2-7; tentatively, D is TRBD1 (5 bases). CDR3 length: 15 amino acids. The V end was cut by 5 bases, the J end by 4 bases, with 18 bases between. CDR1 is SGHTA and CDR2 is FQGNSA in the germline V gene. The CDR3 loop reads CASSETVLGFYEQYF. In DNA form, the CDR3 reads TGTGCCAGCAGCGAGACAGTACTGGGGTTTTACGAGCAGTACTTC. Variable domain in full (rest from reference TRBV7-2 and TRBJ2-7): GAGVSQSPSNKVTEKGKDVELRCDPISGHTALYWYRQSLGQGLEFLIYFQGNSAPDKSGLPSDRFSAERTGGSVSTLTIQRTQQEDSAVYLCASSETVLGFYEQYFGPGTRLTVT.

The chain couples TRBV4-3 to TRBJ2-3; D not certain. The V gene lost 0 bases and the J gene lost 0 bases, with 7 bases spanning the gap. Germline CDR1 and CDR2: LGHNA and YSLEER. CDR3 length equals 15 residues. The CDR3 region is CASSQEAASTDTQYF. In DNA, the CDR3 is TGCGCCAGCAGCCAAGAGGCGGCGAGCACAGATACGCAGTATTTT.

V is TRBV7-9 and J is TRBJ1-1; D not resolved. The CDR3 consists of 13 residues. V was trimmed by 1 base and J by 11 bases, leaving 14 bases between them. Germline assignment: CDR1 SEHNR and CDR2 FQNEAQ (reference sequence). CDR3 residues: CASSLEVLSRAFF. The CDR3 DNA reads as TGTGCCAGCAGCTTAGAAGTTCTATCGCGGGCTTTCTTT.

This chain joins TRBV7-2 and TRBJ2-4; D not certain. The CDR3 has 15 residues. Germline V gene sequence: CDR1 SGHTA, CDR2 FQGNSA. V lost 5 bases to trimming and J lost 1 base, with 12 bases between them. This CDR3 reads CASSPRTVAKNIQYF. DNA of the CDR3: TGTGCCAGCAGCCCCCGGACGGTTGCCAAAAACATTCAGTACTTC.

This clonotype was counted at least ten times. The chain uses TRBV20-1 and TRBJ1-2; weak D call: TRBD1 (5 bases). CDR1 and CDR2 from the germline V gene are DFQATT and SNEGSKA (reference sequence). Trimming shortened V by 0 bases and J by 3 bases, and 8 bases separated the two germline ends. The CDR3 has 13 residues. The CDR3 nucleotides are TGCAGTGCTAGAGAACAGGATGACTATGGCTACACCTTC. Translation: CSAREQDDYGYTF.

This clonotype was observed at least ten times. V and J are TRBV5-1 and TRBJ1-2; maybe TRBD1 (6 bases). CDR3 size: 16 residues. Germline-derived CDR1 and CDR2 are SGHRS and YFSETQ. V was shortened by 0 bases and J by 6 bases, with 18 bases between the two germline ends. CDR3 residues: CASSLGHRDLGDGYTF. For the CDR3, the DNA is TGCGCCAGCAGCTTGGGCCACAGGGATTTAGGGGATGGCTACACCTTC.

In this sample, this clonotype turned up a few times. This sequence joins TRBV12-3 or TRBV12-4 and TRBJ1-1, with unresolved D. V lost 1 base to trimming and J lost 6 bases, with 9 bases between them. This CDR3 has 13 residues. DNA for the CDR3: TGTGCCAGCAGTTTAGACGGGCGCGCTGAAGCTTTCTTT. Protein: CASSLDGRAEAFF.

The rearrangement links TRBV20-1 to TRBJ2-3, with 7 bases lining up with TRBD2. Germline values: CDR1 DFQATT, CDR2 SNEGSKA (reference sequence). This CDR3 has 14 residues. Trimming removed 2 bases from V and 2 bases from J; junction bases left unmatched: 4. CDR3 coding DNA: TGCAGTGCTAGAACCGGGACTATCACAGATACGCAGTATTTT. Its protein product is CSARTGTITDTQYF.

The chain uses TRBV6-5 and TRBJ1-1; D gene unclear. Trimming took 7 bases from V and 4 from J, leaving 16 bases between them. The CDR3 is 14 residues long. Germline assignment: CDR1 MNHEY and CDR2 SVGAGI. The CDR3 sequence: CASTGLGRGTEAFF. The CDR3 nucleotides are TGTGCCAGCACAGGTCTTGGTCGGGGCACTGAAGCTTTCTTT.

This chain joins TRBV29-1 and TRBJ2-3; TRBD1 matches 10 bases. With V trimmed by 4 bases and J by 2 bases, 6 bases remained unmatched. The CDR3 is made up of 15 amino acids. Germline V lookup: CDR1 SQVTM, CDR2 ANQGSEA. The CDR3 DNA reads as TGCAGCGTTGCCCGGGACAGGGGAGACACAGATACGCAGTATTTT. Encoded protein: CSVARDRGDTDTQYF.

The V and J genes are TRBV29-1 and TRBJ2-3, with D unresolved. V gave up 2 bases and J gave up 2 bases, with 5 bases separating them. Looked up from germline, CDR1 is SQVTM and CDR2 is ANQGSEA. CDR3 size: 12 residues. Written as DNA, the CDR3 is TGCAGCGTTGAAACTCTCACAGATACGCAGTATTTT. As protein: CSVETLTDTQYF.

This clonotype turned up a few times. The chain is built from TRBV11-3 and TRBJ2-1; 9 nucleotides agree with TRBD2. The germline gives CDR1 SGHNT, CDR2 YENEEA. The CDR3 totals 15 residues. V gave up 5 bases and J gave up 9 bases; unmatched junction bases: 11. The CDR3, as DNA: TGTGCCAGCAGCGAGGGGACTAGCCTTTCCAGTGAGCAGTTCTTC. This gives the protein CASSEGTSLSSEQFF.

This clonotype was found a few times. The chain couples TRBV20-1 to TRBJ2-7, with a possible D match to TRBD2 (6 bases). The CDR3 covers 12 residues. The V gene's germline CDR1 is DFQATT and CDR2 SNEGSKA (reference sequence). Trimming took 6 bases from V and 3 from J, leaving 12 bases between them. The CDR3 here is CSALGTFYEQYF. The CDR3 nucleotides are TGCAGTGCCCTAGGGACTTTCTACGAGCAGTACTTC.

Worth noting for this clonotype: This may be a read error: a much more frequent sequence differs by one nucleotide. The conserved final phenylalanine or tryptophan is absent from the CDR3, which likely points to a read error. The rearrangement joins TRBV2 to TRBJ2-1, with D maybe TRBD2 (6 bases). V lost 2 bases, J lost 7 bases, and 12 bases lay in between. In germline, CDR1 is SNHLY, CDR2 FYNNEI. The CDR3 covers 14 residues. CDR3 region: CASSERGLVNEQFL. CDR3 nucleotide sequence: TGTGCCAGCAGTGAAAGGGGACTGGTAAATGAGCAGTTCTTA.

CDR3 DNA sequence: TGCGCCAGCAGCGCCGGCGTGTCACAGGGCGGCGAGCAGTACTTC. It yields the protein CASSAGVSQGGEQYF. The chain links TRBV5-1 to TRBJ2-7, with a possible D match to TRBD1 (6 bases). The V gene's germline CDR1 is SGHRS and CDR2 YFSETQ. V lost 4 bases and J 6 bases, leaving 20 bases between the germline ends. The CDR3 runs 15 residues. The full variable domain, completed using reference TRBV5-1 and TRBJ2-7, is KAGVTQTPRYLIKTRGQQVTLSCSPISGHRSVSWYQQTPGQGLQFLFEYFSETQRNKGNFPGRFSGRQFSNSRSEMNVSTLELGDSALYLCASSAGVSQGGEQYFGPGTRLTVT.

The J gene is TRBJ2-1, the V gene TRBV10-2, with D perhaps TRBD1 or TRBD2 (5 bases each). The CDR3 extends over 15 amino acids. CDR1 WSHSY and CDR2 SAAADI come from the germline V gene. With 2 bases removed from V and 0 bases from J, the gap between germline ends came to 8 bases. CDR3 residues: CASSERDRSYNEQFF. Here the CDR3 DNA reads TGCGCCAGCAGTGAGCGGGACCGCTCCTACAATGAGCAGTTCTTC.